One sample yielded the 11 T cell receptor beta chains listed below, sequenced in a study of CD4+ T cells in melanoma. Profiling relied on immunoSEQ multiplex PCR, and the TCRdb table lists in-frame clones only, not all of them. The sample has about 6,600 clones; roughly three quarters are singletons. What was sequenced was cells from a culture (not recorded whether cultured in vitro). These receptors were obtained from a human donor with melanoma.

CDR3 sequence: CSVWGAPLTDTQYF. The CDR3 DNA is TGCAGCGTTTGGGGGGCCCCTCTCACAGATACGCAGTATTTT. The gene calls are TRBV29-1 and TRBJ2-3; D possibly matches TRBD1 or TRBD2 (6 bases each). The length of the CDR3 is 14 residues. Trimming removed 5 bases from V and 2 bases from J, with 14 bases in between. Germline V gene sequence: CDR1 SQVTM, CDR2 ANQGSEA.

The V call is TRBV24-1, the J call TRBJ1-2; D is uncertain. Trimming pared 4 bases from V and 7 bases from J, leaving 12 bases between. There are 13 residues in the CDR3. Per germline, CDR1 KGHDR and CDR2 SFDVKD. DNA of the CDR3: TGTGCCACCAGTGAGAGCAGGTCTTCTGGCTACACCTTC. Translated, it gives CATSESRSSGYTF.

The V gene is TRBV28, the J gene TRBJ2-7; possibly TRBD1 for D (6 bases). In germline, CDR1 is MDHEN, CDR2 SYDVKM. This CDR3 region has 13 residues. The V end was cut by 4 bases, the J end by 4 bases, with 11 bases between. CDR3 nucleotides: TGTGCCAGCAGTTCTGTAGGACAGTACGAGCAGTACTTC. As protein: CASSSVGQYEQYF. The full variable domain, with the rest looked up from reference TRBV28 and TRBJ2-7, is DVKVTQSSRYLVKRTGEKVFLECVQDMDHENMFWYRQDPGLGLRLIYFSYDVKMKEKGDIPEGYSVSREKKERFSLILESASTNQTSMYLCASSSVGQYEQYFGPGTRLTVT.

The chain carries TRBV5-5 and TRBJ1-5; D is uncertain. Trimming stripped 0 bases from V and 3 bases from J, with 16 bases between. Germline V gene sequence: CDR1 SGHKS, CDR2 YYEKEE (reference sequence). The CDR3 covers 17 residues. The CDR3: CASSLDPVAEPNQPQHF. In nucleotides, the CDR3 is TGTGCCAGCAGCTTGGACCCAGTCGCTGAGCCCAATCAGCCCCAGCATTTT. Full variable domain (outside the CDR3, taken from reference TRBV5-5 and TRBJ1-5): DAGVTQSPTHLIKTRGQQVTLRCSPISGHKSVSWYQQVLGQGPQFIFQYYEKEERGRGNFPDRFSARQFPNYSSELNVNALLLGDSALYLCASSLDPVAEPNQPQHFGDGTRLSIL.

This clone appeared a few times. Written as DNA, the CDR3 is TGCGCCAGCCGGACAGAAGGCAGTGAAAAACTGTTTTTT. As protein: CASRTEGSEKLFF. The genes are TRBV5-1 and TRBJ1-4, with D possibly matching TRBD1 (6 bases). Per germline, CDR1 SGHRS and CDR2 YFSETQ. With 7 bases removed from V and 7 bases from J, the gap between germline ends came to 14 bases. This CDR3 region has 13 residues.

The chain joins TRBV6-5 to TRBJ2-5; TRBD2 matches 9 bases. Germline assignment: CDR1 MNHEY and CDR2 SVGAGI. This CDR3 has 14 residues. V lost 2 bases, J lost 5 bases, and 3 bases stayed unmatched. The CDR3 DNA follows: TGTGCCAGCAGTTACGGCGGGGGGGATGAGACCCAGTACTTC. It yields the protein CASSYGGGDETQYF.

V gene TRBV12-2 combines with J gene TRBJ1-2. TRBV12-2 constitutes a pseudogene. The CDR3 loop spans 12 amino acids. The CDR3 DNA reads as TGTGCAAGTCGCTCCTCGTTATTTGGCTACACCTTC. Its protein is CASRSSLFGYTF.

The chain combines TRBV9 with TRBJ2-6; no clear D. The CDR3 is 15 residues long. Trimming removed 3 bases at V and 0 bases at J, with 7 bases between. Germline-derived CDR1 and CDR2 are SGDLS and YYNGEE. CDR3 sequence: CASSAPDSGANVLTF. For the CDR3, the DNA is TGTGCCAGCAGCGCCCCCGACTCTGGGGCCAACGTCCTGACTTTC.

This clone was seen a few times. The gene calls are TRBV18 and TRBJ1-4, with TRBD1 as a possible D gene (5 bases). Germline lookup yields CDR1 KGHSH and CDR2 LQKENI. Trimming pared 1 base from V and 2 bases from J, leaving 8 bases between. There are 15 residues in the CDR3. The CDR3 sequence is CASSPRTNTNEKLFF. The DNA of the CDR3 is TGTGCCAGCTCACCACGGACAAATACTAATGAAAAACTGTTTTTT.

The chain joins TRBV6-5 to TRBJ1-2; 8 bases are a match to TRBD1. Germline CDR1 is MNHEY and CDR2 is SVGAGI. The V gene end was trimmed by 7 bases and the J gene end by 0 bases; junction bases not matched to a gene: 7. This CDR3 is 15 amino acids long. The CDR3 sequence: CASNSGTGANYGYTF. The CDR3 nucleotides are TGTGCCAGCAATTCCGGGACAGGAGCTAACTATGGCTACACCTTC.

This chain uses TRBV29-1 with TRBJ2-1; a weak D match, TRBD1 (6 bases). CDR3 length: 13 residues. Trimming cost V 2 bases and J 10 bases, with 15 bases left between them. Germline-derived CDR1 and CDR2 are SQVTM and ANQGSEA. Here the CDR3 reads CSVELDRRSEQFF. CDR3 sequence (DNA): TGCAGCGTTGAACTAGACAGGCGGTCGGAGCAGTTCTTC.